This T cell receptor beta chain was retrieved from a study of T cell changes during pregnancy in multiple sclerosis. Germline loops: CDR1 MNHNS, CDR2 SASEGT. The CDR3 is 14 residues long. V gave up 6 bases and J gave up 7 bases; unmatched junction bases: 9. Sequenced by immunoSEQ multiplex PCR; TCRdb stores in-frame clones only, minus some. The sample comprises more than 40,000 clones, around 90% of which are singletons, and roughly 9.1% rests with the top ten. This specimen consisted of CD8+ T cells from peripheral blood mononuclear cells, obtained after pregnancy. The source of this sequence is a female donor with multiple sclerosis, enrolled in a pregnancy study. This chain links TRBV6-1 with TRBJ2-7; 10 bases line up with TRBD1. CDR3 protein: CASSPRQGAGEQYF. The DNA for the CDR3 is TGTGCCAGCAGCCCAAGACAGGGGGCAGGGGAGCAGTACTTC.